A selection of T cell receptor beta chains follows, all from one sample in a study of long-term antiretroviral therapy in people with HIV. Profiling relied on immunoSEQ multiplex PCR, and the TCRdb table lists in-frame clones only, not all of them. The sample has some 31,000 clones; 70% to 90% are singletons. The specimen was unsorted PBMCs, collected 1.1 years after starting antiretroviral therapy. These receptors were collected from a man aged 18 to 29 with HIV. The CDR3 runs from the conserved cysteine through the conserved F or W. D genes are given only for firm matches. Only some rows state a clone size, as once, few, many or a class for expanded clones.

J: TRBJ1-2
size: -
V: TRBV27
D: TRBD1
CDR3: CASSSGDRLWGYTF
DNA: TGTGCCAGCAGTTCCGGGGACAGGCTATGGGGCTACACCTTC

J: TRBJ1-2
size: -
V: TRBV5-5
D: -
CDR3: CASSLDRRRGYTF
DNA: TGTGCCAGCAGCTTGGACAGGCGGCGTGGCTACACCTTC

J: TRBJ1-5
size: -
V: TRBV7-3
D: -
CDR3: CASSPRDGNQPQHF
DNA: TGTGCCAGCAGCCCCCGGGACGGGAATCAGCCCCAGCATTTT

J: TRBJ1-5
size: few
V: TRBV4-1
D: TRBD1
CDR3: CASSQAEGAGQPQHF
DNA: TGCGCCAGCAGCCAGGCCGAGGGGGCAGGTCAGCCCCAGCATTTT

J: TRBJ2-3
size: -
V: TRBV9
D: -
CDR3: CASSPSRGGAQYF
DNA: TGTGCCAGCAGCCCCTCCCGCGGCGGGGCGCAGTATTTT

J: TRBJ2-1
size: -
V: TRBV10-3
D: TRBD2
CDR3: CAISGPTSGLDEQFF
DNA: TGTGCCATCAGTGGCCCGACTAGCGGGCTCGATGAGCAGTTCTTC

J: TRBJ2-2
size: -
V: TRBV5-1
D: -
CDR3: CASSLEAGLNTGELFF
DNA: TGCGCCAGCAGCTTGGAGGCGGGCTTGAACACCGGGGAGCTGTTTTTT

J: TRBJ2-1
size: few
V: TRBV7-3
D: -
CDR3: CASSLGWGPYNEQFF
DNA: TGTGCCAGCAGCTTAGGATGGGGCCCTTACAATGAGCAGTTCTTC

J: TRBJ2-5
size: -
V: TRBV13
D: -
CDR3: CASSPAPGGAQYF
DNA: TGTGCCAGCAGCCCGGCGCCCGGGGGCGCCCAGTACTTC

J: TRBJ1-2
size: -
V: TRBV30
D: -
CDR3: CAWSVKGLYYGYTF
DNA: TGTGCCTGGAGTGTAAAGGGACTTTACTATGGCTACACCTTC

J: TRBJ2-7
size: few
V: TRBV7-9
D: -
CDR3: CASSPQGHEQYF
DNA: TGTGCCAGCAGCCCACAGGGTCACGAGCAGTACTTC

J: TRBJ1-5
size: -
V: TRBV19
D: -
CDR3: CASSILGDQPQHF
DNA: TGTGCCAGTAGTATTCTAGGGGATCAGCCCCAGCATTTT

J: TRBJ1-4
size: once
V: TRBV7-9
D: TRBD1
CDR3: CASSSGQGFEKLFF
DNA: TGTGCCAGCAGCTCCGGACAGGGGTTCGAAAAACTGTTTTTT

J: TRBJ1-1
size: -
V: TRBV7-9
D: TRBD1
CDR3: CASSLGQGAYTEAFF
DNA: TGTGCCAGCAGCTTGGGGCAGGGGGCATATACTGAAGCTTTCTTT

J: TRBJ2-3
size: -
V: TRBV5-6
D: TRBD2
CDR3: CASSLYAGGRDTQYF
DNA: TGTGCCAGCAGCCTTTATGCGGGGGGGCGGGATACGCAGTATTTT

J: TRBJ2-6
size: -
V: TRBV4-1
D: -
CDR3: CASSQDDGTGRSGANVLTF
DNA: TGCGCCAGCAGCCAAGATGATGGGACCGGCCGCTCTGGGGCCAACGTCCTGACTTTC

J: TRBJ2-7
size: -
V: TRBV10-3
D: TRBD1
CDR3: CAISPGQGRSYEQYF
DNA: TGTGCCATCAGCCCGGGACAGGGCAGGTCCTACGAGCAGTACTTC

J: TRBJ2-1
size: -
V: TRBV5-5
D: TRBD2
CDR3: CASSPWASGQNNEQFF
DNA: TGTGCCAGCAGCCCCTGGGCTAGCGGGCAGAACAATGAGCAGTTCTTC

J: TRBJ1-5
size: -
V: TRBV10-3
D: TRBD1
CDR3: CAISERRGQGQPQHF
DNA: TGTGCCATCAGTGAACGCAGGGGGCAAGGACAGCCCCAGCATTTT

J: TRBJ2-7
size: -
V: TRBV18
D: -
CDR3: CASSPLREGNSYEQYF
DNA: TGTGCCAGCTCACCCCTCCGGGAAGGTAACTCCTACGAGCAGTACTTC

J: TRBJ1-1
size: -
V: TRBV9
D: -
CDR3: CASSVVGGFAEAFF
DNA: TGTGCCAGCAGCGTAGTAGGGGGATTCGCTGAAGCTTTCTTT

J: TRBJ2-1
size: -
V: TRBV5-1
D: -
CDR3: CASSSTGRAPSNEQFF
DNA: TGCGCCAGCAGCTCGACAGGGAGGGCCCCCTCCAATGAGCAGTTCTTC

J: TRBJ2-5
size: -
V: TRBV9
D: -
CDR3: CASSVTGGQETQYF
DNA: TGTGCCAGCAGCGTGACTGGGGGGCAGGAGACCCAGTACTTC